Shown below are 30 T cell receptor beta chains from a single sample sequenced in a study of cytomegalovirus exposure and HLA in healthy donors. Vbeta (60) and Jbeta (13) primers were used in the PCR. Generated by immunoSEQ multiplex PCR, the TCRdb table keeps only in-frame clones and is missing some. Here the sample spans more than 100,000 clones, around 83% being singletons. The sample taken for sequencing was PBMCs. The receptors derive from a woman aged 45-59 years in good health and CMV-seropositive.

The DNA of the CDR3 is TGTGCCAGCAGTTTAGTGACTAGCGGGTTAGATACGCAGTATTTT. This translates into CASSLVTSGLDTQYF. The chain is built from TRBV28 and TRBJ2-3; 10 bases fit TRBD2. This CDR3 contains 15 residues. V lost 2 bases, J lost 5 bases, and 4 bases stayed unmatched. In germline, CDR1 is MDHEN, CDR2 SYDVKM.

This chain joins TRBV7-3 and TRBJ1-1; D ambiguous. The V gene lost 2 bases and the J gene lost 3 bases, with 10 bases spanning the gap. CDR3 length equals 14 residues. Looked up from germline, CDR1 is SGHTA and CDR2 is FQGTGA. CDR3 protein: CASSLGPRDTEAFF. In nucleotides, the CDR3 is TGTGCCAGCAGCTTAGGCCCTCGGGACACTGAAGCTTTCTTT. Complete variable domain (other parts from reference TRBV7-3 and TRBJ1-1): GAGVSQTPSNKVTEKGKYVELRCDPISGHTALYWYRQSLGQGPEFLIYFQGTGAADDSGLPNDRFFAVRPEGSVSTLKIQRTERGDSAVYLCASSLGPRDTEAFFGQGTRLTVV.

V and J are TRBV30 and TRBJ1-3; TRBD1 agrees at 7 bases. The CDR3 consists of 17 residues. The ends lost 1 base at V and 1 base at J; junction bases unmatched: 10. CDR1 is GTSNPN, CDR2 SVGIG, per germline (reference sequence). The CDR3 nucleotides are TGTGCCTGGAGTGAGACCGACAGGGTTTATTCTGGAAACACCATATATTTT. Translation: CAWSETDRVYSGNTIYF.

This clone has only one observation. This sequence joins TRBV5-5 and TRBJ2-2, with D possibly matching TRBD2 (6 bases). V lost 3 bases, J lost 5 bases, and 17 bases lay in between. Looked up from germline, CDR1 is SGHKS and CDR2 is YYEKEE (reference sequence). The CDR3 spans 16 residues. CDR3 protein: CASSSLSRGGTGELFF. CDR3 DNA sequence: TGTGCCAGCAGCTCACTTTCAAGGGGAGGTACCGGGGAGCTGTTTTTT.

The V call is TRBV7-8, the J call TRBJ1-1; D gene unclear. Per the germline V gene, CDR1 is SGHVS and CDR2 is FQNEAQ. V was trimmed by 4 bases and J by 3 bases, leaving 15 bases between them. This CDR3 is built from 15 residues. CDR3 amino acids: CASSSRGTYHTEAFF. The CDR3, as DNA: TGTGCCAGCAGCTCTCGAGGCACCTATCACACTGAAGCTTTCTTT.

This sequence joins TRBV15 and TRBJ2-7; 9 nucleotides agree with TRBD2. The trim removed 2 bases at V and 5 bases at J, leaving 7 bases unmatched. The length of the CDR3 is 15 residues. The germline V gene encodes CDR1 LNHNV and CDR2 YYDKDF (reference sequence). The CDR3 coding sequence is TGTGCCACCAGCAGAATAGCGGGAGTACTGGACGAGCAGTACTTC. Its protein product is CATSRIAGVLDEQYF.

The rearrangement links TRBV15 to TRBJ2-1; 10 nucleotides align to TRBD2. Losses at the gene ends were 0 bases for V and 8 bases for J; bases not matched to a gene: 10. The germline V gene has CDR1 LNHNV and CDR2 YYDKDF (reference sequence). CDR3 length: 17 amino acids. In nucleotides, the CDR3 is TGTGCCACCAGCAGAGATCGGATCACTAGCGGGGTGGATGAGCAGTTCTTC. This encodes CATSRDRITSGVDEQFF.

The chain carries TRBV5-1 and TRBJ2-1; 8 bases are shared with TRBD2. The germline V gene has CDR1 SGHRS and CDR2 YFSETQ. The CDR3 is made up of 14 amino acids. With V trimmed by 2 bases and J by 8 bases, 6 bases remained unmatched. The CDR3 nucleotides are TGCGCCAGCAGCTTCCGGGGGGGCGGCGATGAGCAGTTCTTC. It codes for CASSFRGGGDEQFF. The full variable domain, with the rest looked up from reference TRBV5-1 and TRBJ2-1, is KAGVTQTPRYLIKTRGQQVTLSCSPISGHRSVSWYQQTPGQGLQFLFEYFSETQRNKGNFPGRFSGRQFSNSRSEMNVSTLELGDSALYLCASSFRGGGDEQFFGPGTRLTVL.

Only one count was recorded for this clone. The genes are TRBV18 and TRBJ1-5; D gene unclear. The CDR3 runs to 15 residues. Germline-derived CDR1 and CDR2 are KGHSH and LQKENI. Trimming removed 3 bases from V and 7 bases from J, with 16 bases in between. Here the CDR3 reads CASSPRHITTQPQHF. CDR3 DNA sequence: TGTGCCAGCTCACCGCGGCACATCACGACCCAGCCCCAGCATTTT. Variable domain in full (rest from reference TRBV18 and TRBJ1-5): NAGVMQNPRHLVRRRGQEARLRCSPMKGHSHVYWYRQLPEEGLKFMVYLQKENIIDESGMPKERFSAEFPKEGPSILRIQQVVRGDSAAYFCASSPRHITTQPQHFGDGTRLSIL.

The table lists this clone with a few counts. The V call is TRBV5-5, the J call TRBJ2-7, with D unclear. Per germline, CDR1 SGHKS and CDR2 YYEKEE (reference sequence). The CDR3 spans 14 residues. V shed 0 bases and J shed 2 bases, with 9 bases lying between them. CDR3 sequence: CASSLGPGPYEQYF. The CDR3 DNA sequence: TGTGCCAGCAGCTTGGGGCCAGGCCCCTACGAGCAGTACTTC.

V gene TRBV7-9 combines with J gene TRBJ1-2; D ambiguous. V gave up 2 bases and J gave up 1 base, with 8 bases separating them. Germline V CDR1 and CDR2: SEHNR, FQNEAQ (reference sequence). The length of the CDR3 is 14 residues. The CDR3 nucleotides are TGTGCCAGCAGCTTATCCCCCAATAACTATGGCTACACCTTC. Translating gives CASSLSPNNYGYTF.

By frequency in the sample, this clone is medium-sized. This chain's CDR3 is CASSYTGGGWNTEAFF. In DNA form, the CDR3 reads TGTGCCAGCAGTTATACAGGGGGCGGGTGGAACACTGAAGCTTTCTTT. The V and J genes are TRBV27 and TRBJ1-1; 9 positions agree with TRBD1. Trimming at V came to 4 bases and at J to 1 base, leaving 7 bases not matched to a gene. Germline values: CDR1 MNHEY, CDR2 SMNVEV (reference sequence). The CDR3 has 16 residues.

The chain employs TRBV6-5 and TRBJ1-6; no reliable D call. This CDR3 is 15 amino acids long. Germline V gene data show CDR1 as MNHEY and CDR2 as SVGAGI. V was shortened by 2 bases and J by 12 bases, with 17 bases between the two germline ends. The CDR3 coding sequence is TGTGCCAGCAGTTACCTGCAGGCGCGGGGTGGACCCCTCCACTTT. Protein product: CASSYLQARGGPLHF.

The table lists this clone with a count of one. V and J are TRBV4-3 and TRBJ1-1; D might be TRBD1 (6 bases). The ends were cut back, 0 bases at V and 8 bases at J, with 13 bases in the middle. The CDR3 spans 14 residues. CDR1 LGHNA and CDR2 YSLEER come from the germline V gene. The CDR3 DNA reads as TGCGCCAGCAGCCAAGATGGCCGGGGGGCGGAAGCTTTCTTT. Its protein product is CASSQDGRGAEAFF.

V usage is TRBV2 and J usage is TRBJ2-7; TRBD2 aligns across 11 bases. V gave up 5 bases and J gave up 4 bases; unmatched junction bases: 7. Germline values: CDR1 SNHLY, CDR2 FYNNEI. The CDR3 totals 15 residues. CDR3 region: CASSILAGVVYEQYF. The CDR3 nucleotides are TGTGCCAGCAGTATACTAGCGGGAGTTGTTTACGAGCAGTACTTC.

V is TRBV7-3 and J is TRBJ2-1; 7 nucleotides align to TRBD2. The CDR3 is made up of 14 amino acids. Looked up from germline, CDR1 is SGHTA and CDR2 is FQGTGA. The ends lost 1 base at V and 6 bases at J; junction bases unmatched: 3. The CDR3 DNA reads TGTGCCAGCAGCTTAAACCGGGAGGTCAATGAGCAGTTCTTC. This translates into CASSLNREVNEQFF.

The rearrangement joins TRBV5-1 to TRBJ2-1; 11 nucleotides agree with TRBD1. The CDR3 totals 14 residues. CDR1 and CDR2 (germline): SGHRS, YFSETQ. V trimming: 4 bases; J trimming: 5 bases; junction bases outside the gene matches: 2. The CDR3 here is CASSQGQGDNEQFF. In DNA, the CDR3 is TGCGCCAGCAGCCAGGGACAGGGGGACAATGAGCAGTTCTTC.

This clone showed up just a few times. V gene TRBV6-1 combines with J gene TRBJ2-3; 14 bases map to TRBD2. Germline assignment: CDR1 MNHNS and CDR2 SASEGT. The CDR3 length is 14 residues. J gave up 5 bases and V 6 bases, and 1 base lay outside the gene matches. The DNA of the CDR3 is TGTGCCAGCAGAGGACTAGCGGGAGGAGATACGCAGTATTTT. This translates into CASRGLAGGDTQYF.

The V and J genes are TRBV30 and TRBJ2-5; 7 bases align to TRBD1. The CDR3 covers 16 residues. The V and J ends lost 2 bases and 2 bases, in that order; junction bases with no gene match: 11. CDR1 is GTSNPN and CDR2 is SVGIG in the germline V gene (reference sequence). The CDR3 loop is CAWSITRDSLQETQYF. CDR3 nucleotides: TGTGCCTGGAGTATAACCCGGGACAGCTTACAAGAGACCCAGTACTTC.

This chain uses TRBV5-1 with TRBJ1-4; D not certain. The germline gives CDR1 SGHRS, CDR2 YFSETQ. Trimming pared 4 bases from V and 0 bases from J, leaving 10 bases between. This CDR3 has 15 amino acids. This CDR3 is CASSLGNATNEKLFF. CDR3 DNA sequence: TGCGCCAGCAGCCTGGGTAATGCAACTAATGAAAAACTGTTTTTT.

This chain uses TRBV19 with TRBJ1-6; 8 bases fit TRBD1. Germline CDR1 reads LNHDA; CDR2 reads SQIVND (reference sequence). The CDR3 has 16 amino acids. Losses at the gene ends were 5 bases for V and 16 bases for J; bases not matched to a gene: 19. CDR3 region: CASSPRMDRAPRPLHF. The CDR3 bases are TGTGCCAGTAGTCCCCGGATGGACAGGGCCCCACGCCCTCTCCACTTT.

The chain uses TRBV7-9 and TRBJ2-1, with TRBD1 identical over 9 bases. Germline assignment: CDR1 SEHNR and CDR2 FQNEAQ (reference sequence). The V and J ends lost 6 bases and 8 bases, in that order; junction bases with no gene match: 11. This CDR3 comprises 15 residues. CDR3 bases: TGTGCCAGCAGTTCCCCCGGGACAGGGATCCATGAGCAGTTCTTC. This sequence encodes CASSSPGTGIHEQFF. Looking up the rest from reference TRBV7-9 and TRBJ2-1 gives the full variable domain: DTGVSQNPRHKITKRGQNVTFRCDPISEHNRLYWYRQTLGQGPEFLTYFQNEAQLEKSRLLSDRFSAERPKGSFSTLEIQRTEQGDSAMYLCASSSPGTGIHEQFFGPGTRLTVL.

This clone was recorded only once. This chain links TRBV5-1 with TRBJ1-4; possibly TRBD1 for D (5 bases). Germline V gene sequence: CDR1 SGHRS, CDR2 YFSETQ. The V end was cut by 3 bases, the J end by 8 bases, with 14 bases between. The CDR3 runs 14 residues. CDR3 protein: CASSYRVRGEKLFF. The CDR3 bases are TGCGCCAGCAGCTACCGGGTCCGGGGGGAAAAACTGTTTTTT.

This clone was observed a handful of times. This chain uses TRBV6-5 with TRBJ1-6, with D tentatively TRBD1 (5 bases). This CDR3 region has 15 residues. The germline V gene encodes CDR1 MNHEY and CDR2 SVGAGI. Between the trimmed V and J ends, which lost 0 bases and 9 bases, there was a span of 12 bases. CDR3 sequence: CASSYSGARGSPLHF. CDR3 sequence (DNA): TGTGCCAGCAGTTACTCTGGGGCGCGGGGTTCACCCCTCCACTTT.

This CDR3 reads CASSLKGAGDTEAFF. CDR3 nucleotide sequence: TGTGCCAGCAGTTTAAAGGGCGCCGGGGACACTGAAGCTTTCTTT. J is TRBJ1-1 and V is TRBV27; no definite D call. Germline CDR1 MNHEY, CDR2 SMNVEV (reference sequence). This CDR3 has 15 residues. V lost 2 bases, J lost 3 bases, and 13 bases lay in between.

About this clone itself: Compared with germline, one end of the junction differs, possibly owing to a read error. V usage is TRBV28 and J usage is TRBJ2-6, with D perhaps TRBD1 (6 bases). In germline, CDR1 is MDHEN, CDR2 SYDVKM. This CDR3 is built from 18 residues. CDR3 DNA sequence: TGTGCCAGCAGTTTACGCAGGGATAGTTCTATGGGGGCCAACGCCCTGACTTTC. Translation: CASSLRRDSSMGANALTF.

This chain joins TRBV4-2 and TRBJ2-3; 7 bases match TRBD2. This CDR3 region has 14 residues. Germline CDR1 and CDR2: LGHNA and YNFKEQ. V was pared by 4 bases and J by 2 bases, with 3 bases of the junction left unmatched. The CDR3: CASSRRGTTDTQYF. The CDR3 DNA follows: TGTGCCAGCAGCCGGCGGGGGACCACAGATACGCAGTATTTT.

The J gene is TRBJ2-1, the V gene TRBV27, with D perhaps matching TRBD2 (6 bases). V shed 4 bases and J shed 4 bases, with 11 bases lying between them. Germline CDR1 is MNHEY and CDR2 is SMNVEV (reference sequence). This CDR3 region has 14 residues. The CDR3 region is CASSSAGIYNEQFF. The CDR3 nucleotides are TGTGCCAGCAGTTCCGCGGGGATATACAATGAGCAGTTCTTC.

This chain links TRBV5-1 with TRBJ1-6; a possible D gene is TRBD1 (5 bases). The ends were cut back, 0 bases at V and 7 bases at J, with 8 bases in the middle. Germline V lookup: CDR1 SGHRS, CDR2 YFSETQ. The CDR3 totals 14 residues. This CDR3 reads CASSLAGGNSPLHF. In DNA, the CDR3 is TGCGCCAGCAGCTTGGCGGGGGGGAATTCACCCCTCCACTTT.

The genes are TRBV19 and TRBJ2-7, with 8 bases identical to TRBD2. With V trimmed by 2 bases and J by 2 bases, 5 bases remained unmatched. The CDR3 length is 15 residues. CDR1 LNHDA and CDR2 SQIVND come from the germline V gene (reference sequence). The CDR3 region is CASSITSGGTYEQYF. CDR3 bases: TGTGCCAGTAGTATAACCAGCGGGGGCACCTACGAGCAGTACTTC. The full variable domain, with the rest looked up from reference TRBV19 and TRBJ2-7, is DGGITQSPKYLFRKEGQNVTLSCEQNLNHDAMYWYRQDPGQGLRLIYYSQIVNDFQKGDIAEGYSVSREKKESFPLTVTSAQKNPTAFYLCASSITSGGTYEQYFGPGTRLTVT.